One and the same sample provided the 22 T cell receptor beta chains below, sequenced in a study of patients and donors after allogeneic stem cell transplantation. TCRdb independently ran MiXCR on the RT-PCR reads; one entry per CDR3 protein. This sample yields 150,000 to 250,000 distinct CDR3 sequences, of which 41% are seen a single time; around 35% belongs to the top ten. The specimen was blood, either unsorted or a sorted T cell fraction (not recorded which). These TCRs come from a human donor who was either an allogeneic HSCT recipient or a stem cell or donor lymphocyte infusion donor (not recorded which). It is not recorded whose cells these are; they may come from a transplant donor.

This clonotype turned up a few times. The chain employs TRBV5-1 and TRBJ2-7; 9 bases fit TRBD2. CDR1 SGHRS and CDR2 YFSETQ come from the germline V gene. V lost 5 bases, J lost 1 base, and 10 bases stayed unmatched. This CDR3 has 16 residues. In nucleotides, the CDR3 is TGCGCCAGCAGTTTTGCGCGGCTAGCGGGATCCTACGAGCAGTACTTC. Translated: CASSFARLAGSYEQYF.

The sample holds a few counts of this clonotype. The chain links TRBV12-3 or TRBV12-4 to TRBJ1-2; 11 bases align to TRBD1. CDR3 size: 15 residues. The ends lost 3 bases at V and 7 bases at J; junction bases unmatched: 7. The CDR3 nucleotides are TGTGCCAGCAGTTTCTACACCGGGACAGGGGGTGGCTACACCTTC. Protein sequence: CASSFYTGTGGGYTF.

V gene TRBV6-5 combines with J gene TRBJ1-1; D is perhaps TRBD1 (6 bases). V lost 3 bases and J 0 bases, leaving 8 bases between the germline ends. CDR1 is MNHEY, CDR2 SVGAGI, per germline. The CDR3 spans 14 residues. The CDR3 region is CASSYGDMNTEAFF. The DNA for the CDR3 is TGTGCCAGCAGTTATGGGGACATGAACACTGAAGCTTTCTTT.

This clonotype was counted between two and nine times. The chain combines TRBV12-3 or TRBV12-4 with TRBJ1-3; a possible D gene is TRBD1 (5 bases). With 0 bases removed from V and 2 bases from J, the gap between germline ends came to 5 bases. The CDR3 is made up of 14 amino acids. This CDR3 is CASSLAGAGNTIYF. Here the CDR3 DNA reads TGTGCCAGCAGTTTAGCAGGGGCTGGAAACACCATATATTTT.

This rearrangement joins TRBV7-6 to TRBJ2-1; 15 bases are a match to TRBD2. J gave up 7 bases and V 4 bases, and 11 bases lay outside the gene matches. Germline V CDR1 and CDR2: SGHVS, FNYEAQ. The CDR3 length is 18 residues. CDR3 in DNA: TGTGCCAGCAGCTCCTCCGGGACTAGCGGGAGGTCCCCTAATGAGCAGTTCTTC. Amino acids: CASSSSGTSGRSPNEQFF.

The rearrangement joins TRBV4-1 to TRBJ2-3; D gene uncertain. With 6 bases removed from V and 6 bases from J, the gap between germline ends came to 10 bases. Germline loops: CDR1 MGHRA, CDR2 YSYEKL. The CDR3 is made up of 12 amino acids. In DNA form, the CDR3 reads TGCGCCAGCAGGGGCTTCCGGGATACGCAGTATTTT. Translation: CASRGFRDTQYF.

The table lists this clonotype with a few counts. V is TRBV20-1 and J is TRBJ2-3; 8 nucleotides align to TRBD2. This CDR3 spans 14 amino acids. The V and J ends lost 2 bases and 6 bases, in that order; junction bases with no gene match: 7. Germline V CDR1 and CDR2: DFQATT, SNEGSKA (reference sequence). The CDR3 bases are TGCAGTGCTAGACTAGCGGGCCCTCGTGATACGCAGTATTTT. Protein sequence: CSARLAGPRDTQYF.

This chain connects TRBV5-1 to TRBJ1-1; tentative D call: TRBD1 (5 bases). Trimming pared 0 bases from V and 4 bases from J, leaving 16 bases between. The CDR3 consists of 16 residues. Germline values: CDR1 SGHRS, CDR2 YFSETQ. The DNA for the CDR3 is TGCGCCAGCAGCTTGGAAGGCCAGGGAGTTGGCACTGAAGCTTTCTTT. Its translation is CASSLEGQGVGTEAFF.

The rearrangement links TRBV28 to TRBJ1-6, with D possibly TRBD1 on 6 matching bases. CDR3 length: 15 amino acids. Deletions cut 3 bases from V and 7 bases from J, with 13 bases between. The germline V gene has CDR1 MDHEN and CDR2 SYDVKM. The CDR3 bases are TGTGCCAGCAGTTTTATTGACAGGAACAATTCACCCCTCCACTTT. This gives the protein CASSFIDRNNSPLHF.

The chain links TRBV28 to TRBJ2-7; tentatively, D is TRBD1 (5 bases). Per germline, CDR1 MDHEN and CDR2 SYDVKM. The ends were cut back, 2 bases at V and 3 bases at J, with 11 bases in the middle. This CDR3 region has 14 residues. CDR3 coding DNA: TGTGCCAGCAGTTTAGTGGACACCGACTACGAGCAGTACTTC. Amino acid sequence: CASSLVDTDYEQYF.

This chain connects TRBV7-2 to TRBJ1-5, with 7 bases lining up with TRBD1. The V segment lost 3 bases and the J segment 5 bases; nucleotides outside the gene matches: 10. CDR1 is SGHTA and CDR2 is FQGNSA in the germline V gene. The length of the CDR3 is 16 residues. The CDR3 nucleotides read TGTGCCAGCAGCTTGGTTAACAGGGGTGGCGATCAGCCCCAGCATTTT. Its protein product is CASSLVNRGGDQPQHF.

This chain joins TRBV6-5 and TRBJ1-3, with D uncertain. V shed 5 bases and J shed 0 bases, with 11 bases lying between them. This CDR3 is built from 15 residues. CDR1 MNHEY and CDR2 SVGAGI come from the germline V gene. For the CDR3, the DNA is TGTGCCAGCAGTCGACTGGCGATCTCTGGAAACACCATATATTTT. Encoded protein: CASSRLAISGNTIYF.

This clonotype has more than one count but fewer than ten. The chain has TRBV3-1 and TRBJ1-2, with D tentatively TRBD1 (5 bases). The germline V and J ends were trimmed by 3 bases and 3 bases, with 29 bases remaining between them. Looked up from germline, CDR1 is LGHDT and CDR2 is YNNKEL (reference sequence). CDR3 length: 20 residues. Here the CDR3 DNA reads TGTGCCAGCAGCCATCATAAGGTTACGGGGACCAGGGCCAACGACTATGGCTACACCTTC. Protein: CASSHHKVTGTRANDYGYTF.

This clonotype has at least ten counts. For the CDR3, the DNA is TGTGCCTCCTGGGAGGGGAACAGCTATGGCTACACCTTC. It encodes CASWEGNSYGYTF. The chain couples TRBV2 to TRBJ1-2; perhaps TRBD1 as D (5 bases). CDR1 SNHLY and CDR2 FYNNEI come from the germline V gene. Trimming shortened V by 11 bases and J by 4 bases, and 17 bases separated the two germline ends. The CDR3 sequence is 13 residues long.

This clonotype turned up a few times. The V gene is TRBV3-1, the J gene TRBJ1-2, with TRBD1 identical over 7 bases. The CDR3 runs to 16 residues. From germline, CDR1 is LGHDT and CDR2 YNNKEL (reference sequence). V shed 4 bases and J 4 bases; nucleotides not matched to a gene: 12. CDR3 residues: CASSLSSPTGPYGYTF. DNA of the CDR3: TGTGCCAGCAGCCTGAGTTCCCCGACAGGGCCCTATGGCTACACCTTC.

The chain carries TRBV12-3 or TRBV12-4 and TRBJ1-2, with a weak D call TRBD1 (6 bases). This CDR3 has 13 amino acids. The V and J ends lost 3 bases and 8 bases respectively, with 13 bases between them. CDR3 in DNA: TGTGCCAGCAGTTTGTCGGGGGGACAAGGCTACACCTTC. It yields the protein CASSLSGGQGYTF.

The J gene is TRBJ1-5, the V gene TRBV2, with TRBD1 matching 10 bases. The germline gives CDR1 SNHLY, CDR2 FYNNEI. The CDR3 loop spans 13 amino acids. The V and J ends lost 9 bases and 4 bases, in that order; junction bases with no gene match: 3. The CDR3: CARGTGVNQPQHF. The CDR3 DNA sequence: TGTGCCAGAGGGACAGGGGTGAATCAGCCCCAGCATTTT.

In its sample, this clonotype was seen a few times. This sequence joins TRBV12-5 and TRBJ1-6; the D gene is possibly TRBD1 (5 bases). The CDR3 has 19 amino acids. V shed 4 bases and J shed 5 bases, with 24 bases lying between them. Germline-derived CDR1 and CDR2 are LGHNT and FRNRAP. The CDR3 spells CASGSPRVEGQTNNSPLHF. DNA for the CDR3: TGTGCTAGTGGTTCCCCCCGGGTTGAGGGGCAAACCAATAATTCACCCCTCCACTTT. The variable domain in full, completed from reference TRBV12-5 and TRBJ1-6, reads DARVTQTPRHKVTEMGQEVTMRCQPILGHNTVFWYRQTMMQGLELLAYFRNRAPLDDSGMPKDRFSAEMPDATLATLKIQPSEPRDSAVYFCASGSPRVEGQTNNSPLHFGNGTRLTVT.

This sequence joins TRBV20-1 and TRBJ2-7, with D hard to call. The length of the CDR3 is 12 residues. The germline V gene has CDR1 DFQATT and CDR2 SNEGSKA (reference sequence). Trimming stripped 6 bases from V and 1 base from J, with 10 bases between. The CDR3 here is CSAPDESYEQYF. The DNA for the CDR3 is TGCAGTGCCCCGGACGAATCCTACGAGCAGTACTTC.

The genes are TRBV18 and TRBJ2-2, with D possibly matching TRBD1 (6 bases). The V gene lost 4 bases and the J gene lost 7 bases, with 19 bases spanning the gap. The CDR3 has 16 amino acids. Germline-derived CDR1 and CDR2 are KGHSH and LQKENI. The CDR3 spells CASSQTLDRRNGELFF. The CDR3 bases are TGTGCCAGCTCACAGACCTTGGACAGACGTAACGGGGAGCTGTTTTTT.

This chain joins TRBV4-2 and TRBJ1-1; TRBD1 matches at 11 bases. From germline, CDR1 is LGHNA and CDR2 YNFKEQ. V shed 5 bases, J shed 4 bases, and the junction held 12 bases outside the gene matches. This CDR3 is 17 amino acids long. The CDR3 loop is CASSSRTGGYGSTEAFF. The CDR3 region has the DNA TGTGCCAGCAGCTCCAGGACAGGGGGCTATGGGAGCACTGAAGCTTTCTTT.

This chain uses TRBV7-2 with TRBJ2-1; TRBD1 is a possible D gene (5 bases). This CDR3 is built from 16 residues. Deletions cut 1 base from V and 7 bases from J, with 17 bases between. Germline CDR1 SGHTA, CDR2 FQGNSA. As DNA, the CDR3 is TGTGCCAGCAGCTTAGGCCCAGGGCCACCGTGGAATGAGCAGTTCTTC. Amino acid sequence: CASSLGPGPPWNEQFF. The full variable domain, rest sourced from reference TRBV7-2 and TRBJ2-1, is GAGVSQSPSNKVTEKGKDVELRCDPISGHTALYWYRQSLGQGLEFLIYFQGNSAPDKSGLPSDRFSAERTGGSVSTLTIQRTQQEDSAVYLCASSLGPGPPWNEQFFGPGTRLTVL.